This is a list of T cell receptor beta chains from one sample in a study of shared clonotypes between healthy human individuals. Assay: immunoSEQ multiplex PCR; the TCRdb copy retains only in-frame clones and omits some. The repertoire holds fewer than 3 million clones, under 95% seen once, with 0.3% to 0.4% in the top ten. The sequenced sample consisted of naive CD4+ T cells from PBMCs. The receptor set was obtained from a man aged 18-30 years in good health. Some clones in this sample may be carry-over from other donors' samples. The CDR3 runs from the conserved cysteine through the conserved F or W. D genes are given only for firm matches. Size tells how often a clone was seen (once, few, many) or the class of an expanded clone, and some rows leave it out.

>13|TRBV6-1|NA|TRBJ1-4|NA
TGTGCCAGCCGGAGGACAACTAATGAAAAACTGTTTTTT
CASRRTTNEKLFF
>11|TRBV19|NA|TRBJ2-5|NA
TGTGCCAGTAGTATCGAAGAGACCCAGTACTTC
CASSIEETQYF
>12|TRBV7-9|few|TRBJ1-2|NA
TGTGCCAGCAGCATCGAAGGGTATGGCTACACCTTC
CASSIEGYGYTF
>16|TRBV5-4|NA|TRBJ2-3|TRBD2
TGTGCCAGCAGCTTGGGAGTAGCGGGAGGATCTGATACGCAGTATTTT
CASSLGVAGGSDTQYF
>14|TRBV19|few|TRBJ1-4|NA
TGTGCCAGTAGTATGGGTAGCCTCAATGAAAAACTGTTTTTT
CASSMGSLNEKLFF
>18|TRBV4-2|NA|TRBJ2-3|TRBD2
TGTGCCAGCAGCCAAGATCTAGCGGGAGGGCCGGGAACAGATACGCAGTATTTT
CASSQDLAGGPGTDTQYF
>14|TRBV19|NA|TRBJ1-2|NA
TGTGCCAGTACAACCAGGGGCCGGGACTATGGCTACACCTTC
CASTTRGRDYGYTF
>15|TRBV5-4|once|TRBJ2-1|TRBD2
TGTGCCAGCAGCCCTCGGACTAGCGGCTACAATGAGCAGTTCTTC
CASSPRTSGYNEQFF
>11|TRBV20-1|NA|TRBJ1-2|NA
TGCAGTGCTAGACAATTTTATGGCTACACCTTC
CSARQFYGYTF
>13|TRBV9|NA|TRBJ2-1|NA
TGTGCCAGCAGCGCCACTAGGAGGGGTGAGCAGTTCTTC
CASSATRRGEQFF
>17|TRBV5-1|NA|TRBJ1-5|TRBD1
TGCGCCAGCAGCTTGTACGGGTTCGACAGGGGGAATCAGCCCCAGCATTTT
CASSLYGFDRGNQPQHF
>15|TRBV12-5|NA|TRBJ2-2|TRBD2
TGTGCTAGTGGTTTGGGAAGCGGGGACACCGGGGAGCTGTTTTTT
CASGLGSGDTGELFF
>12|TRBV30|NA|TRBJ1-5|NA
TGTGCCTGGAGTAAGGAGGCTCAGCCCCAGCATTTT
CAWSKEAQPQHF
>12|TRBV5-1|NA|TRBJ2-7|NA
TGCGCCAGCAGCTTGGAGGGGGTAGAGCAGTACTTC
CASSLEGVEQYF
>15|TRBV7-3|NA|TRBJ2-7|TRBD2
TGTGCCAGCAGCCTTGGGACTAGCGGATCCTACGAGCAGTACTTC
CASSLGTSGSYEQYF
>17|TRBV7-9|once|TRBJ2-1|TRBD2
TGTGCCAGCAGCCATTTAATAGCGGGAGGAGCATCCAATGAGCAGTTCTTC
CASSHLIAGGASNEQFF
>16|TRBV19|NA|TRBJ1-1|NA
TGTGCCAGTAGTATAGTGGGGGGACGGAGGAGCACTGAAGCTTTCTTT
CASSIVGGRRSTEAFF
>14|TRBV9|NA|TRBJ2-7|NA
TGTGCCAGCAGCCCTAGGACAGCGTACTACGAGCAGTACTTC
CASSPRTAYYEQYF
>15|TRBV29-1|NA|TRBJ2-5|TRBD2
TGCAGCGTTGGGGGAAACCGGGACTATCGGGTGACCCAGTACTTC
CSVGGNRDYRVTQYF
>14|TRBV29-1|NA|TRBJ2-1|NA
TGCAGCGTTGTTTCTCCGAGCTCCTACAATGAGCAGTTCTTC
CSVVSPSSYNEQFF
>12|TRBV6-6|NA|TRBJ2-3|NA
TGTGCCAGCTCATCAAACCCAGATACGCAGTATTTT
CASSSNPDTQYF
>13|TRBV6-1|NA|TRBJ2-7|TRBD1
TGTGCCAGCAGTAGAGACAGGGCCTACGAGCAGTACTTC
CASSRDRAYEQYF
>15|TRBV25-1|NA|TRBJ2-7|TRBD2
TGTGCCAGCAGTGAACCAAGCGGGGGAACCTACGAGCAGTACTTC
CASSEPSGGTYEQYF
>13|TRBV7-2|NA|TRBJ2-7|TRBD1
TGTGCCAGCAGCCCCGACAGGGAACGCGAGCAGTACTTC
CASSPDREREQYF
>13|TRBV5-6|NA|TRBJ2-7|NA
TGTGCCAGCAGCTTCGGTAGGGCCTACGAGCAGTACTTC
CASSFGRAYEQYF
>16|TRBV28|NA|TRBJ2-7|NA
TGTGCCAGCAGTGCCATTTGGAAAGCGCCCTTTTACGAGCAGTACTTC
CASSAIWKAPFYEQYF
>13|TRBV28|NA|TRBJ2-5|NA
TGTGCCAGCAGTTTTGGGCTACAAGAGACCCAGTACTTC
CASSFGLQETQYF
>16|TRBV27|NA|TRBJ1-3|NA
TGTGCCAGCAGCAATAGCCCGGGGCACTCTGGAAACACCATATATTTT
CASSNSPGHSGNTIYF
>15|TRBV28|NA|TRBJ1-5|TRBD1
TGTGCCAGCAGTTTATCGGACAGGGTCCACCAGCCCCAGCATTTT
CASSLSDRVHQPQHF
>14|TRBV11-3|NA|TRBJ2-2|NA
TGTGCCAGCAGCATGCAGACTAGTCCCGGGGAGCTGTTTTTT
CASSMQTSPGELFF
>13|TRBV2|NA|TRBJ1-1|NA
TGTGCCTCCCAGGGCAGGGCGGGCAATGAAGCTTTCTTT
CASQGRAGNEAFF
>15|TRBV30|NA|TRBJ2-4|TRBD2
TGTGCCTGGAGTACAAAGACTAGCGGCGAAAACATTCAGTACTTC
CAWSTKTSGENIQYF
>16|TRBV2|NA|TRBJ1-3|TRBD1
TGTGCCAGCAGCGGACAGGTGATCATCTCTGGAAACACCATATATTTT
CASSGQVIISGNTIYF
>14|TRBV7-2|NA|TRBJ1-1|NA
TGTGCCAGCAGCACCGACAGGAGTGGAACTGAAGCTTTCTTT
CASSTDRSGTEAFF
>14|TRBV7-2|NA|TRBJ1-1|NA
TGTGCCAGCAGCTTAGTGGTGGGGGTTAGTGAAGCTTTCTTT
CASSLVVGVSEAFF
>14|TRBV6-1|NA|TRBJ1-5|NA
TGTGCCAGCAGTGACAGGGGTGACAATCAGCCCCAGCATTTT
CASSDRGDNQPQHF
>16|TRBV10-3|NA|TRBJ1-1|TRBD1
TGTGCCATCAGTGGGGTTGACAGGGGAAGGCTCACTGAAGCTTTCTTT
CAISGVDRGRLTEAFF
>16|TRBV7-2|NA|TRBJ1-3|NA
TGTGCCAGCAGCAAACGGCCCACCTTCTCTGGAAACACCATATATTTT
CASSKRPTFSGNTIYF
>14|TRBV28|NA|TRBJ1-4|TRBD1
TGTGCCAGCAGCCCGACAGGGGCAAATGAAAAACTGTTTTTT
CASSPTGANEKLFF
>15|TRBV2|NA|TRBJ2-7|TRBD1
TGTGCCAGCAGGGGCGCGGACAGGGGTTACCTCGAGCAGTACTTC
CASRGADRGYLEQYF
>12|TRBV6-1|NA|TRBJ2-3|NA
TGTGCCAGCAGCGCTAGCACGGATACGCAGTATTTT
CASSASTDTQYF
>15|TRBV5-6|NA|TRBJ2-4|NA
TGTGCCAGCAGCTTGTCAGCGGTAGCCAAAAACATTCAGTACTTC
CASSLSAVAKNIQYF
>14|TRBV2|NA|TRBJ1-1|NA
TGTGCCAGCAGCGACCAGACAGTGAACACTGAAGCTTTCTTT
CASSDQTVNTEAFF
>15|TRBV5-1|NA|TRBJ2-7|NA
TGCGCCAGCAGCCGCGGGACACAAGTTAACTACGAGCAGTACTTC
CASSRGTQVNYEQYF